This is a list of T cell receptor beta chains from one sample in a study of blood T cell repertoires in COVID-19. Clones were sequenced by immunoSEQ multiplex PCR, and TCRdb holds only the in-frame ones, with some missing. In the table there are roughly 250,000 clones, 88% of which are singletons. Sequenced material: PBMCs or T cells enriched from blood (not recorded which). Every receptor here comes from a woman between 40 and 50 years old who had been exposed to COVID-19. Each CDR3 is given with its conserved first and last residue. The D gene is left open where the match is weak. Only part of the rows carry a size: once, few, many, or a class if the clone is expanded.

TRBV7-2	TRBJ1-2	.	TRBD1	CASSLVTGGTYGYTF	TGTGCCAGCAGCTTAGTGACAGGGGGCACCTATGGCTACACCTTC
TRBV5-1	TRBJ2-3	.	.	CASTINTDTQYF	TGCGCCAGCACTATTAACACAGATACGCAGTATTTT
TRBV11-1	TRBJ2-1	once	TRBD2	CASSPRGANEQFF	TGTGCCAGCAGCCCGCGGGGGGCGAATGAGCAGTTCTTC
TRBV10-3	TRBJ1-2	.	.	CAISKDSSNYGYTF	TGTGCCATCAGTAAGGACAGTTCAAACTATGGCTACACCTTC
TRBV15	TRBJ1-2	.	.	CATSRQTGTTLGGYTF	TGTGCCACCAGCAGACAAACAGGAACTACTCTGGGTGGCTACACCTTC
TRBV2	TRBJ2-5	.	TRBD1	CASSHRAGGETQYF	TGTGCCAGCAGTCATAGAGCAGGGGGAGAGACCCAGTACTTC
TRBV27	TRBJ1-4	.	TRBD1	CASSSRYVTGGARFGEKLFF	TGTGCCAGCAGTTCCCGATACGTTACAGGGGGCGCAAGGTTTGGTGAAAAACTGTTTTTT
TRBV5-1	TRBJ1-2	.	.	CASSQERTDYGYTF	TGTGCCAGCAGCCAGGAACGTACGGACTATGGCTACACCTTC
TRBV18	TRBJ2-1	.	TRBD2	CASSQAGTNPYNEQFF	TGTGCCAGCTCACAAGCCGGGACTAACCCCTACAATGAGCAGTTCTTC
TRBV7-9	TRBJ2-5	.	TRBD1	CASSLPGQYQETQYF	TGTGCCAGCAGCTTACCGGGACAGTATCAAGAGACCCAGTACTTC
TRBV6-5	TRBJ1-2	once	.	CASSLGGSGYTF	TGTGCCAGCAGTTTGGGGGGGTCTGGCTACACCTTC
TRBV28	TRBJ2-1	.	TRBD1	CASSSPAGTASYNEQFF	TGTGCCAGCAGCTCGCCAGCCGGGACAGCGAGCTACAATGAGCAGTTCTTC
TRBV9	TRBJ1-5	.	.	CASSKGQQNQPQHF	TGTGCCAGCAGCAAAGGACAGCAGAATCAGCCCCAGCATTTT
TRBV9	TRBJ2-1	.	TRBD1	CASSVGQGVNSYNEQFF	TGTGCCAGCAGCGTCGGACAGGGCGTAAACTCCTACAATGAGCAGTTCTTC
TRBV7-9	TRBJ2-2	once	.	CASSLGRDLTGELFF	TGTGCCAGCAGCTTGGGGCGGGACCTTACCGGGGAGCTGTTTTTT
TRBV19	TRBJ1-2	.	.	CASTIREKYGYTF	TGTGCCAGTACCATCCGGGAGAAATATGGCTACACCTTC
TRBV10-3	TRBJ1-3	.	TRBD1	CAISDFMPRRDRGSGNTIYF	TGTGCCATCAGTGATTTTATGCCTAGGAGGGACAGGGGATCTGGAAACACCATATATTTT
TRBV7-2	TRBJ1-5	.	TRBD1	CASINTGGSNQPQHF	TGTGCCAGCATCAATACAGGGGGAAGCAATCAGCCCCAGCATTTT
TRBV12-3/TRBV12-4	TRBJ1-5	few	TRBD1	CASSRQGHQPQHF	TGTGCCAGCAGTAGACAGGGACATCAGCCCCAGCATTTT
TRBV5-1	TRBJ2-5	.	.	CASSLVVSKKTQYF	TGCGCCAGCAGCTTGGTAGTGAGTAAGAAGACCCAGTACTTC
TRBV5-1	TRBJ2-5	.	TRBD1	CASSPGDRGRETQYF	TGCGCCAGCAGCCCGGGGGACAGGGGTAGAGAGACCCAGTACTTC
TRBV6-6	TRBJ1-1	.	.	CASSYTDTEAFF	TGTGCCAGCAGTTACACAGACACTGAAGCTTTCTTT
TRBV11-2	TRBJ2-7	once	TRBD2	CASSSQRGGSYEQYF	TGTGCCAGCAGCTCGCAGCGGGGGGGCAGTTACGAGCAGTACTTC
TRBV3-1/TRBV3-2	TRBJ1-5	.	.	CASSLNWGGSQPQHF	TGTGCCAGCAGCCTAAACTGGGGGGGAAGTCAGCCCCAGCATTTT
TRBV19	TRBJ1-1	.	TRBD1	CASSTDRGSTEAFF	TGTGCCAGTAGTACCGACAGGGGAAGCACTGAAGCTTTCTTT
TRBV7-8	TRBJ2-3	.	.	CASSFASPSSDTQYF	TGTGCCAGCAGCTTCGCTAGCCCCTCATCGGATACGCAGTATTTT
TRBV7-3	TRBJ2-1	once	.	CASSLMAGRLAEQFF	TGTGCCAGCAGCTTAATGGCGGGGCGGCTGGCTGAGCAGTTCTTC
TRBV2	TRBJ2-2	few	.	CATFSSTGELFF	TGTGCCACCTTTTCTAGCACCGGGGAGCTGTTTTTT
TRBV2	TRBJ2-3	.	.	CASSGATRIADTQYF	TGTGCCAGCAGTGGGGCCACTAGGATTGCGGATACGCAGTATTTT
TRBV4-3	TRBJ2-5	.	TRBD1	CASSQTGDLGTQYF	TGCGCCAGCAGCCAAACAGGGGACCTGGGGACCCAGTACTTC
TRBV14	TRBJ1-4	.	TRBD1	CASSPGQGITNEKLFF	TGTGCCAGCAGCCCCGGACAGGGGATCACTAATGAAAAACTGTTTTTT
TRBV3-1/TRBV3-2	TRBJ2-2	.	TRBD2	CASSQTPRDYAF	TGTGCCAGCAGCCAGACCCCCCGGGACTACGCTTTT